This passage covers 11 T cell receptor beta chains from one sample sequenced in a study of CD8+CD57+ T cells in acquired aplastic anemia. Regarding the study as a whole: In the patients, CD8+CD57+ cells came out less diverse than the total CD4+ and CD8+ pools.

Profiling of TCR beta VDJ combinations and CDR3 sequences used genomic DNA as template. Via MiXCR, TCRdb re-called the reads, giving one row per CDR3 protein. This sample has almost 20,000 distinct CDR3 sequences, with under 40% found just once. Patients picked for sequencing had shown CD8+CD57+ cell expansion detected by flow cytometry. Their antigens are not known. Sequencing input: CD8+CD57+ T cells sorted from PBMCs. Subset denoted: bead-enriched CD8+CD57+ effector memory T cells from SAA patients. Receptor source: a human donor with aplastic anemia.

A few counts support this clonotype. The chain is built from TRBV4-1 and TRBJ2-7, with D hard to call. The CDR3 loop spans 15 amino acids. V lost 1 base to trimming and J lost 3 bases, with 13 bases between them. The germline CDR1 and CDR2 sequences are MGHRA and YSYEKL. In nucleotides, the CDR3 is TGCGCCAGCAGCCAAGTACACAGCGAAGACTACGAGCAGTACGTC. Translated, it gives CASSQVHSEDYEQYV.

This clonotype was seen a few times. The V call is TRBV5-1, the J call TRBJ2-1; 8 nucleotides line up with TRBD2. After removal of 4 bases from V and 4 bases from J, the junction contained 10 bases not matched to a gene. Germline CDR1 reads SGHRS; CDR2 reads YFSETQ. The CDR3 spans 16 residues. Here the CDR3 reads CASSGTSKPLYNEQFF. As DNA, the CDR3 is TGCGCCAGCAGCGGGACTAGTAAGCCCCTTTACAATGAGCAGTTCTTC.

This chain connects TRBV7-2 to TRBJ2-1; a weak D match, TRBD1 (6 bases). The V gene lost 2 bases and the J gene lost 11 bases, with 19 bases spanning the gap. CDR3 length equals 15 residues. Germline values: CDR1 SGHTA, CDR2 FQGNSA. This CDR3 is CASSLFAPGQSKQFF. CDR3 nucleotide sequence: TGTGCCAGCAGCTTATTCGCCCCGGGACAAAGTAAGCAGTTCTTC.

To note about this clonotype: Without the conserved terminal phenylalanine or tryptophan, this CDR3 likely stems from a read error. The chain couples TRBV7-6 to TRBJ2-7; a possible D gene is TRBD1 (6 bases). CDR3 length: 14 amino acids. Germline assignment: CDR1 SGHVS and CDR2 FNYEAQ. Trimming shortened V by 5 bases and J by 0 bases, and 11 bases separated the two germline ends. CDR3 in amino acids: CASSQGQRSYEQYL. As DNA, the CDR3 is TGTGCCAGCAGCCAAGGACAGCGCTCCTACGAGCAGTACCTC.

The V and J genes are TRBV6-2 or TRBV6-3 and TRBJ2-7; D not resolved. Trimming cost V 0 bases and J 6 bases, with 12 bases left between them. This CDR3 has 14 amino acids. CDR1 MNHEY and CDR2 SVGEGT come from the germline V gene. The CDR3 coding sequence is TGTGCCAGCAGTTACTCGAATGGCGTTGGCGAGCAGTACTTC. The encoded protein is CASSYSNGVGEQYF.

The chain couples TRBV15 to TRBJ1-3; D unclear. Trimming left V 3 bases short and J 1 base short, with 7 bases between. This CDR3 has 14 residues. Germline V CDR1 and CDR2: LNHNV, YYDKDF (reference sequence). The CDR3 DNA reads TGTGCCACCAGCAGCTTGGGGTCTGGAAACACCATATATTTT. It specifies CATSSLGSGNTIYF. Full variable domain (rest looked up from reference TRBV15 and TRBJ1-3): DAMVIQNPRYQVTQFGKPVTLSCSQTLNHNVMYWYQQKSSQAPKLLFHYYDKDFNNEADTPDNFQSRRPNTSFCFLDIRSPGLGDTAMYLCATSSLGSGNTIYFGEGSWLTVV.

The table lists this clonotype with a few counts. The chain uses TRBV7-9 and TRBJ2-7; 9 bases align to TRBD1. The germline V gene encodes CDR1 SEHNR and CDR2 FQNEAQ (reference sequence). The V gene end was trimmed by 5 bases and the J gene end by 5 bases; junction bases not matched to a gene: 7. The CDR3 covers 14 residues. The CDR3 DNA reads TGTGCCAGCAGCACCGGGACAGGGAGCAACGAGCAGTACTTC. Translating gives CASSTGTGSNEQYF.

There are a few counts of this clonotype. The rearrangement links TRBV7-9 to TRBJ2-1; 12 bases line up with TRBD2. Germline values: CDR1 SEHNR, CDR2 FQNEAQ (reference sequence). The CDR3 contains 17 residues. Trimming cost V 5 bases and J 1 base; bases outside gene matches: 6. CDR3 in DNA: TGTGCCAGCAGCGGGTCTAGCGGGAGGGGTTCCTACAATGAGCAGTTCTTC. As protein: CASSGSSGRGSYNEQFF.

This clonotype appeared a few times. The J gene is TRBJ2-7, the V gene TRBV29-1, with D hard to call. CDR3 length: 12 residues. Germline V gene sequence: CDR1 SQVTM, CDR2 ANQGSEA. V was trimmed by 6 bases and J by 6 bases, leaving 15 bases between them. Here the CDR3 reads CSVQTTPSEQYF. Here the CDR3 DNA reads TGCAGCGTCCAAACTACACCTTCCGAGCAGTACTTC.

A few counts support this clonotype. The chain uses TRBV7-9 and TRBJ2-2; weak D call: TRBD1 (6 bases). This CDR3 has 12 amino acids. CDR1 and CDR2 (germline): SEHNR, FQNEAQ (reference sequence). Trimming left V 1 base short and J 13 bases short, with 10 bases between. CDR3 nucleotides: TGTGCCAGCAGCTTAGAAGACAGGACGCTGTTTTTT. It specifies CASSLEDRTLFF.

This clonotype was counted a few times. The V call is TRBV20-1, the J call TRBJ2-3, with 9 bases fitting TRBD2. Germline CDR1 and CDR2: DFQATT and SNEGSKA (reference sequence). The junction had 10 bases not matched to a gene; V was cut back by 0 bases and J by 6 bases. CDR3 length: 16 amino acids. The CDR3 region is CSARDPERGARDTQYF. CDR3 coding DNA: TGCAGTGCTAGAGATCCCGAGCGGGGGGCCCGCGATACGCAGTATTTT.